This TCR beta chain was identified during a study of blood T cell repertoires in COVID-19 (dated by TCRdb to 2018 to 2021). General notes on the study: The collaborator samples originated in the United States, Italy and Spain and spanned the acute and convalescent phases of COVID-19. A de-identified subject ID, COVID-19 status, age in years and sex were almost always included in the sample metadata. A freely available public database, intended as a resource for researchers studying the immune response to SARS-CoV-2, is where the repertoires were released. Samples came from the ongoing ImmuneRACE study (first 160 participants) plus 1,254 subjects from 6 global collaborators. The prospective study material was composed of cDNA or gDNA derived from T cells, B-cell-depleted T cells, or PBMCs. HLA class I and class II types, where available, came from metadata supplied by the sample provider rather than from assay-based typing. Deeply sampled blood TCRbeta repertoires from subjects exposed to, actively infected with, or recovered from COVID-19 were included in the dataset. Summary of the overall study and its limitations: Clinical and demographic metadata were provided uncurated, with the amount varying by source and participant.

Enrolling through a virtual design, the prospective study's participants ranged in age from roughly 18 to 100 years and lived across 24 United States geographic areas. In the prospective study, participants were assigned to cohorts based on the clinical history participants reported in a screening survey and a study questionnaire. For ImmuneRACE Cohort 3, a participant was defined as recovered based on two consecutive negative NP/OP PCR tests, clearance by a healthcare professional, or resolution of symptoms. Mobile phlebotomists in the prospective study collected whole blood, serum and a nasopharyngeal or oropharyngeal swab from every participant. Participants in the prospective study had the option to provide additional blood draws and questionnaires over a roughly 2-month period. Prospective study blood samples were shipped either frozen or at room temperature before DNA extraction. TCRbeta CDR3 regions were amplified from genomic DNA by means of the immunoSEQ Assay, a bias-controlled multiplex PCR. Concerning the study's data processing: The number of nucleated cells in each sample was estimated by amplification of reference gene primers within the assay. Sequence reads were collapsed and filtered to measure the absolute abundance of every unique TCRbeta CDR3 rearrangement. For each sample, productive Simpson clonality was calculated as the square root of Simpson's diversity index over productive rearrangements. TCRdb limited this immuneACCESS table to in-frame rearrangements with V and J called. A share of clones is missing; checked studies link under half to unresolved V genes, and the rest is unexplained. The D gene and trimming were derived from the DNA, and the V and J assignments and clone size from that table. The sample data list roughly 140,000 clones, and just under 85% of these were observed just once. The ten largest clonotypes hold less than 7% of the sample.

The CDR3 starts with the cysteine, ends with the phenylalanine, and has 14 residues. Only the CDR3 DNA stays, 42 bases, in frame from base 1. V loses 2 bases of germline sequence and J loses 6 bases, and the interval between the two ends is 11 bases. CDR1 and CDR2 (LGHNT, FRNRAP) derive from the germline V gene. In the case of this clone: The antigen it binds to is not known. No base quality values were provided; no much bigger clone lies one nucleotide off.

This chain joins TRBV12-5 to TRBJ2-1; the D segment cannot be called with confidence. The TCR was taken from a woman aged 35 to 49 who had recovered from COVID-19. Sequencing was carried out using PBMCs or T cells enriched from blood (not recorded which). The nucleotide sequence reads TGTGCTAGTGGTTTGTCCCTGGTAGTCAATGAGCAGTTCTTC. Translated, it reads CASGLSLVVNEQFF.